The source of this TCR beta chain is a study of blood T cell repertoires in COVID-19. On the study more broadly: Samples representing acute and convalescent COVID-19 were sourced from the United States, Italy and Spain.

Assay: immunoSEQ multiplex PCR; the TCRdb copy retains only in-frame clones and omits some. The sample yields more than 300,000 clones, 86% seen once. Losses at the gene ends were 8 bases for V and 2 bases for J; bases not matched to a gene: 6. The germline CDR1 and CDR2 sequences are ENHRY and SYGVKD. The CDR3 sequence is 14 residues long. The clonotype comes from a woman aged 45-65 years with acute or convalescent COVID-19. Sequenced sample: peripheral blood. The chain uses TRBV10-3 and TRBJ2-5; 9 bases match TRBD1. CDR3 bases: TGTGCCATCTCCGGGACAGGGTATCAAGAGACCCAGTACTTC. Residues: CAISGTGYQETQYF.